These T cell receptor beta chains were read from a single sample in a study of cytomegalovirus exposure and HLA in healthy donors. The method was immunoSEQ multiplex PCR; TCRdb's version includes in-frame clones alone and lacks a portion of them. The sample contains under 150,000 clones, about 80% of which appear only once. Source material: PBMCs. These receptors all come from a man aged 35-49 years in good health and CMV-seropositive. Both conserved end residues are part of each CDR3. A D gene is named only where the DNA matches it firmly.

CDR3 length | J gene | V gene | D gene | CDR3 DNA | CDR3 protein
15 | TRBJ2-5 | TRBV18 | - | TGTGCCAGCTCACCTGGTACGGACAGACAAGAGACCCAGTACTTC | CASSPGTDRQETQYF
13 | TRBJ2-1 | TRBV5-6 | - | TGTGCCAGCAAACTACCCCTACAATGTGTGCAGTTCTTC | CASKLPLQCVQFF
15 | TRBJ2-1 | TRBV5-4 | TRBD2 | TGTGCCAGCAGCAGGACTAGCGGAAATAGCGATGAGCAGTTCTTC | CASSRTSGNSDEQFF
15 | TRBJ1-1 | TRBV30 | - | TGTGCCTGGAAGAAACCCCTAGAGATGAACACTGAAGCTTTCTTT | CAWKKPLEMNTEAFF
14 | TRBJ1-2 | TRBV5-6 | - | TGTGCCAGCAGCTTGGGAGGGGAGGGCTATGGCTACACCTTC | CASSLGGEGYGYTF
12 | TRBJ2-7 | TRBV11-3 | - | TGTGCCAGCAGCTTAGACGGTCTGGAGCAGTACTTC | CASSLDGLEQYF
15 | TRBJ2-5 | TRBV27 | TRBD1 | TGTGCCAGCAGTCCTAGCAGGGGGTCGGGGGAGACCCAGTACTTC | CASSPSRGSGETQYF
15 | TRBJ2-3 | TRBV6-4 | TRBD1 | TGTGCCAGCAGTGCTGACCAGGGGGCGATGGGTACGCAGTATTTT | CASSADQGAMGTQYF
11 | TRBJ1-2 | TRBV20-1 | - | TGCAGTGCCATCATTCCGGGAGGCTACACCTTC | CSAIIPGGYTF
15 | TRBJ2-1 | TRBV5-1 | TRBD1 | TGCGCCAGCAGCTTGGCGACAGGGAACTACAATGAGCAGTTCTTC | CASSLATGNYNEQFF
17 | TRBJ2-4 | TRBV7-9 | TRBD2 | TGTGCCAGCAGCCAAACTAGCGGGGGGCACGTCAAAAACATTCAGTACTTC | CASSQTSGGHVKNIQYF
16 | TRBJ2-7 | TRBV7-2 | TRBD2 | TGTGCCAGCAGCTCCGCCCGGAGTGGACTAGCGGGCGAGCAGTACTTC | CASSSARSGLAGEQYF
16 | TRBJ2-1 | TRBV7-8 | TRBD2 | TGTGCCAGCAGCCTTCTCCTGGGGCGGGGGGCCAATGAGCAGTTCTTC | CASSLLLGRGANEQFF
15 | TRBJ2-7 | TRBV7-9 | - | TGTTCCAGCAGCGCTAGCGTATCGAGCTCCTACGAGCAGTACTTC | CSSSASVSSSYEQYF
13 | TRBJ1-2 | TRBV29-1 | - | TGCAGCGTTGAAGACGGGGGTGTCTATGGCTACACCTTC | CSVEDGGVYGYTF
14 | TRBJ1-4 | TRBV2 | TRBD1 | TGTGCCAGCAGACCCCGGGGGACAGGGGAAAAACTGTTTTTT | CASRPRGTGEKLFF
16 | TRBJ2-1 | TRBV27 | - | TGTGCCAGCAGTTTACTAGCGCTGAGCTCCTACAATGAGCAGTTCTTC | CASSLLALSSYNEQFF
14 | TRBJ2-3 | TRBV7-9 | TRBD2 | TGTGCCCTCGCTTTGGTAGCGGGAGTGGATACGCAGTATTTT | CALALVAGVDTQYF
15 | TRBJ2-2 | TRBV30 | TRBD1 | TGTGCCTGGAGTGTACAGGGCAGGGGGATCGGGGAGCTGTTTTTT | CAWSVQGRGIGELFF
13 | TRBJ1-1 | TRBV19 | - | TGTGCCAGTAGTTCACGGCGGGGGAAGGAGGCTTTCTTT | CASSSRRGKEAFF
13 | TRBJ1-5 | TRBV2 | - | TGTGCCAGTATCCAGGGGTATGGTCAGCCCCAGCATTTT | CASIQGYGQPQHF
12 | TRBJ1-2 | TRBV30 | TRBD1 | TGTGCCTGGAACAGGGGGCTCTATGGCTACACCTTC | CAWNRGLYGYTF
14 | TRBJ2-5 | TRBV7-9 | TRBD2 | TGTGCCAGCAGCTTGGTAGCGGGGGGCGAGACCCAGTACTTC | CASSLVAGGETQYF
16 | TRBJ1-2 | TRBV7-9 | TRBD1 | TGTGCCAGCAGCCCCACGACAGGGCAAGTCCTCTATGGCTACACCTTC | CASSPTTGQVLYGYTF